A selection of T cell receptor beta chains follows, all from one sample in a study of blood T cell repertoires in COVID-19. Produced via immunoSEQ multiplex PCR; TCRdb's table is partial and in-frame only. Among approximately 360,000 clones, more than 70% were seen once, and the ten largest hold 1.5% to 2.5%. The sequencing input was PBMCs or T cells enriched from blood (not recorded which). The receptors derive from a man in his forties in a cohort exposed to, infected with or recovered from COVID-19 (not recorded which). CDR3s include the opening cysteine and the closing phenylalanine or tryptophan. Fields, in order: clone size, V gene, D gene, J gene, CDR3 protein, CDR3 DNA. The D gene is left open where the match is weak. Clone size appears in some rows only: once, few, many, or a class for an expanded clone.

clone_size: NA; v_call: TRBV2; d_call: NA; j_call: TRBJ1-4; cdr3_aa: CASSGGTGEKLFF; cdr3_nt: TGTGCCAGCAGTGGGGGCACCGGGGAAAAACTGTTTTTT
clone_size: NA; v_call: TRBV9; d_call: TRBD1; j_call: TRBJ2-7; cdr3_aa: CASSVGFTGGNEQYF; cdr3_nt: TGTGCCAGCAGCGTAGGTTTCACAGGGGGGAACGAGCAGTACTTC
clone_size: NA; v_call: TRBV2; d_call: TRBD2; j_call: TRBJ2-1; cdr3_aa: CASILAGGGGSGRALGNEQFF; cdr3_nt: TGTGCCAGCATTCTGGCAGGGGGCGGCGGTAGCGGGAGGGCCCTAGGGAATGAGCAGTTCTTC
clone_size: NA; v_call: TRBV10-3; d_call: NA; j_call: TRBJ2-7; cdr3_aa: CAISGATYEQYF; cdr3_nt: TGTGCCATCAGTGGGGCCACCTACGAGCAGTACTTC
clone_size: NA; v_call: TRBV30; d_call: NA; j_call: TRBJ1-1; cdr3_aa: CAYRRGTEAFF; cdr3_nt: TGTGCCTATCGACGGGGCACTGAAGCTTTCTTT
clone_size: NA; v_call: TRBV30; d_call: TRBD1; j_call: TRBJ2-7; cdr3_aa: CAWSGTGGFEQYF; cdr3_nt: TGTGCCTGGAGCGGTACAGGGGGCTTCGAGCAGTACTTC
clone_size: NA; v_call: TRBV7-2; d_call: TRBD1; j_call: TRBJ2-5; cdr3_aa: CASSLVSGGPSYF; cdr3_nt: TGTGCCAGCAGCTTAGTGTCAGGGGGTCCATCTTACTTC
clone_size: NA; v_call: TRBV6-5; d_call: NA; j_call: TRBJ1-4; cdr3_aa: CASSYSARGTNEKLFF; cdr3_nt: TGTGCCAGCAGTTACTCCGCCAGGGGAACTAATGAAAAACTGTTTTTT
clone_size: NA; v_call: TRBV6-4; d_call: TRBD2; j_call: TRBJ2-1; cdr3_aa: CASSTGTSEYNEQFF; cdr3_nt: TGTGCCAGCAGTACCGGGACTAGCGAGTACAATGAGCAGTTCTTC
clone_size: once; v_call: TRBV3-1/TRBV3-2; d_call: TRBD1; j_call: TRBJ2-3; cdr3_aa: CASSQPTGGLSTDTQYF; cdr3_nt: TGTGCCAGCAGCCAACCAACAGGGGGCCTTAGCACAGATACGCAGTATTTT
clone_size: NA; v_call: TRBV5-1; d_call: TRBD1; j_call: TRBJ2-2; cdr3_aa: CASSFEGQGAGELFF; cdr3_nt: TGCGCCAGCAGCTTTGAGGGACAGGGCGCCGGGGAGCTGTTTTTT
clone_size: NA; v_call: TRBV29-1; d_call: TRBD1; j_call: TRBJ1-2; cdr3_aa: CSARTGEGGYTF; cdr3_nt: TGCAGCGCTAGGACAGGGGAGGGTGGCTACACCTTC
clone_size: NA; v_call: TRBV5-1; d_call: NA; j_call: TRBJ2-3; cdr3_aa: CASSSLTDTQYF; cdr3_nt: TGCGCCAGCAGCTCCCTCACAGATACGCAGTATTTT
clone_size: once; v_call: TRBV7-8; d_call: NA; j_call: TRBJ2-7; cdr3_aa: CASSLRQGPYEQYF; cdr3_nt: TGTGCCAGCAGCTTACGGCAGGGCCCCTACGAGCAGTACTTC
clone_size: few; v_call: TRBV2; d_call: NA; j_call: TRBJ2-3; cdr3_aa: CASERGGLNTDTQYF; cdr3_nt: TGTGCCAGCGAGAGGGGGGGGCTAAACACAGATACGCAGTATTTT
clone_size: NA; v_call: TRBV3-1/TRBV3-2; d_call: TRBD2; j_call: TRBJ2-1; cdr3_aa: CASSRTLIAGDGEQFF; cdr3_nt: TGTGCCAGCAGCCGAACACTAATAGCGGGAGATGGTGAGCAGTTCTTC
clone_size: once; v_call: TRBV20-1; d_call: TRBD2; j_call: TRBJ2-7; cdr3_aa: CSASRLAGSEQYF; cdr3_nt: TGCAGTGCTAGTCGACTAGCGGGAAGCGAGCAGTACTTC
clone_size: NA; v_call: TRBV30; d_call: NA; j_call: TRBJ2-2; cdr3_aa: CAWSPQGIGELFF; cdr3_nt: TGTGCCTGGAGTCCACAGGGAATCGGGGAGCTGTTTTTT
clone_size: NA; v_call: TRBV18; d_call: NA; j_call: TRBJ2-3; cdr3_aa: CASSLRRSSTDTQYF; cdr3_nt: TGTGCCAGCTCACTACGGCGGTCCTCCACAGATACGCAGTATTTT
clone_size: NA; v_call: TRBV5-1; d_call: TRBD2; j_call: TRBJ2-5; cdr3_aa: CASSSGLAGRQETQYF; cdr3_nt: TGCGCCAGCAGTTCGGGACTAGCGGGACGACAAGAGACCCAGTACTTC